This entry lists 13 T cell receptor beta chains sequenced from one sample in a study of cytomegalovirus exposure and HLA in healthy donors. Sequencing used immunoSEQ multiplex PCR; TCRdb keeps in-frame clones, though not all of them. The sample has tens of thousands of clones; approximately 94% are singletons. Source material: PBMCs. All receptors derive from a young woman in good health and CMV-seronegative.

This rearrangement joins TRBV6-1 to TRBJ2-6; D is uncertain. CDR1 MNHNS and CDR2 SASEGT come from the germline V gene. V was shortened by 3 bases and J by 0 bases, with 3 bases between the two germline ends. The length of the CDR3 is 14 residues. The CDR3 DNA reads TGTGCCAGCAGTGACAACTCTGGGGCCAACGTCCTGACTTTC. Protein sequence: CASSDNSGANVLTF.

The rearrangement links TRBV14 to TRBJ2-7; 8 positions agree with TRBD1. J was trimmed by 6 bases and V by 4 bases; bases with no gene match: 5. Germline lookup yields CDR1 SGHDN and CDR2 FVKESK. There are 13 residues in the CDR3. CDR3 DNA: TGTGCCAGCAGCCCTTTACAGGGGGGCGAGCAGTACTTC. This translates into CASSPLQGGEQYF.

The V and J genes are TRBV5-1 and TRBJ2-7; 9 bases are a match to TRBD2. Trimming took 0 bases from V and 3 from J; bases not matched to a gene: 4. Germline V lookup: CDR1 SGHRS, CDR2 YFSETQ. There are 15 residues in the CDR3. The CDR3 nucleotides are TGCGCCAGCAGCTTGGCTGGCGGGGGGGACTACGAGCAGTACTTC. As protein: CASSLAGGGDYEQYF.

This sequence joins TRBV29-1 and TRBJ2-2; the D is unclear. V dropped 4 bases and J dropped 2 bases, with 8 bases sitting between them. Germline V gene sequence: CDR1 SQVTM, CDR2 ANQGSEA. CDR3 length equals 13 residues. CDR3: CSVVPDNTGELFF. The CDR3 bases are TGCAGCGTTGTTCCAGATAACACCGGGGAGCTGTTTTTT.

This clone has a handful of counts. The CDR3: CASSLGLANTQYF. For the CDR3, the DNA is TGTGCCAGCAGCCTCGGACTAGCGAATACGCAGTATTTT. The chain has TRBV14 and TRBJ2-3; the match to TRBD2 covers 9 bases. V trimming: 4 bases; J trimming: 7 bases; junction bases outside the gene matches: 3. Germline values: CDR1 SGHDN, CDR2 FVKESK. The CDR3 covers 13 residues.

The V gene is TRBV5-1, the J gene TRBJ2-1, with D perhaps matching TRBD2 (6 bases). Per the germline V gene, CDR1 is SGHRS and CDR2 is YFSETQ. The CDR3 length is 13 residues. V lost 4 bases and J lost 3, with 8 bases in between. CDR3 sequence: CASSEDYYNEQFF. CDR3 in DNA: TGCGCCAGCAGCGAGGACTACTACAATGAGCAGTTCTTC. Variable domain in full (rest from reference TRBV5-1 and TRBJ2-1): KAGVTQTPRYLIKTRGQQVTLSCSPISGHRSVSWYQQTPGQGLQFLFEYFSETQRNKGNFPGRFSGRQFSNSRSEMNVSTLELGDSALYLCASSEDYYNEQFFGPGTRLTVL.

This rearrangement joins TRBV28 to TRBJ1-5, with 7 bases fitting TRBD1. CDR3 length equals 13 residues. Trimming took 6 bases from V and 3 from J; bases not matched to a gene: 2. Looked up from germline, CDR1 is MDHEN and CDR2 is SYDVKM. The CDR3 sequence: CASSGTVNQPQHF. The DNA for the CDR3 is TGTGCCAGCAGCGGGACAGTCAATCAGCCCCAGCATTTT.

The chain combines TRBV28 with TRBJ1-5; D may be TRBD1 (6 bases). Trimming cost V 3 bases and J 0 bases, with 9 bases left between them. CDR3 length: 15 residues. The germline V gene encodes CDR1 MDHEN and CDR2 SYDVKM. CDR3 bases: TGTGCCAGCAGTTTTGACAGGCATAGCAATCAGCCCCAGCATTTT. This translates into CASSFDRHSNQPQHF.

The rearrangement uses TRBV5-4 and TRBJ1-6, with 7 bases lining up with TRBD1. Germline assignment: CDR1 SGHNT and CDR2 YYREEE (reference sequence). This CDR3 region has 16 residues. The V gene end was trimmed by 0 bases and the J gene end by 6 bases; junction bases not matched to a gene: 6. The CDR3 here is CASSLAAGTANSPLHF. CDR3 DNA: TGTGCCAGCAGCTTGGCCGCAGGGACAGCTAATTCACCCCTCCACTTT.

The rearrangement joins TRBV27 to TRBJ1-2, with D tentatively TRBD1 (6 bases). This CDR3 comprises 16 residues. Germline CDR1 MNHEY, CDR2 SMNVEV (reference sequence). V was cut by 3 bases and J by 0 bases, with 14 bases left in between. The CDR3: CASSFDRPLSNYGYTF. The CDR3 DNA reads TGTGCCAGCAGTTTTGACAGGCCATTATCTAACTATGGCTACACCTTC.

The chain is built from TRBV7-9 and TRBJ1-2, with a possible D match to TRBD1 (6 bases). The germline gives CDR1 SEHNR, CDR2 FQNEAQ (reference sequence). This CDR3 is built from 14 residues. Trimming took 2 bases from V and 6 from J, leaving 13 bases between them. This chain's CDR3 is CASSLFSGHDGYTF. The CDR3 nucleotides are TGTGCCAGCAGCTTATTTTCGGGACACGATGGCTACACCTTC.

The DNA of the CDR3 is TGTGCCAGGGCGCCCGGGTACGAGCAGTACTTC. Translating it yields CARAPGYEQYF. J is TRBJ2-7 and V is TRBV7-2, with D hard to call. The length of the CDR3 is 11 residues. Trimming shortened V by 9 bases and J by 4 bases, and 10 bases separated the two germline ends. From germline, CDR1 is SGHTA and CDR2 FQGNSA.

The chain recombines TRBV2 with TRBJ2-1; TRBD1 matches at 9 bases. This CDR3 has 15 residues. The V gene end was trimmed by 6 bases and the J gene end by 2 bases; junction bases not matched to a gene: 5. The germline V gene encodes CDR1 SNHLY and CDR2 FYNNEI. CDR3: CASRGGQGPYNEQFF. The CDR3 DNA reads TGTGCCAGCAGGGGGGGACAGGGACCCTACAATGAGCAGTTCTTC.